These 5 T cell receptor beta chains share one sample of origin, sequenced in a study of siplizumab effects on memory and regulatory T cells. Repertoires were generated with immunoSEQ multiplex PCR, while TCRdb's copy carries only in-frame clones and drops some. The table shows about 100,000 clones, with approximately 92% occurring only once. Sequenced: CD4+ T cells sorted from blood. Source of these receptors: a human donor in good health. Some clones in this sample may be carry-over from other donors' samples.

The chain combines TRBV5-1 with TRBJ2-5; D unclear. Germline V CDR1 and CDR2: SGHRS, YFSETQ. Deletions cut 0 bases from V and 4 bases from J, with 7 bases between. The CDR3 covers 13 residues. DNA of the CDR3: TGCGCCAGCAGCTTGGATGATGGAGAGACCCAGTACTTC. The encoded protein is CASSLDDGETQYF.

The genes are TRBV6-6 and TRBJ2-7, with D maybe TRBD2 (6 bases). Germline CDR1 reads MNHNY; CDR2 reads SVGAGI (reference sequence). Trimming left V 2 bases short and J 4 bases short, with 15 bases between. The CDR3 extends over 15 amino acids. The CDR3 region is CASSYPPEGVYEQYF. CDR3 coding DNA: TGTGCCAGCAGTTACCCGCCGGAGGGAGTTTACGAGCAGTACTTC.

This chain links TRBV5-1 with TRBJ2-1; TRBD2 aligns across 10 bases. Trimming took 1 base from V and 5 from J; bases not matched to a gene: 9. Germline values: CDR1 SGHRS, CDR2 YFSETQ. This CDR3 is 17 amino acids long. This CDR3 is CASSLMSSGSMNNEQFF. The CDR3 region has the DNA TGCGCCAGCAGCTTGATGTCTAGCGGGAGTATGAACAATGAGCAGTTCTTC.

This rearrangement joins TRBV27 to TRBJ2-5; D ambiguous. Germline CDR1 is MNHEY and CDR2 is SMNVEV (reference sequence). The length of the CDR3 is 12 residues. Trimming stripped 4 bases from V and 7 bases from J, with 10 bases between. The CDR3 protein is CASSSSVGTQYF. DNA for the CDR3: TGTGCCAGCAGTTCATCGGTTGGGACCCAGTACTTC.

The chain combines TRBV28 with TRBJ1-1, with 7 positions matching TRBD1. The V segment lost 5 bases and the J segment 0 bases; nucleotides outside the gene matches: 15. This CDR3 is 18 amino acids long. From germline, CDR1 is MDHEN and CDR2 SYDVKM. CDR3 coding DNA: TGTGCCAGCAGTCCAATCCCAGGAGGGGGCTCTATGAACACTGAAGCTTTCTTT. Protein: CASSPIPGGGSMNTEAFF.